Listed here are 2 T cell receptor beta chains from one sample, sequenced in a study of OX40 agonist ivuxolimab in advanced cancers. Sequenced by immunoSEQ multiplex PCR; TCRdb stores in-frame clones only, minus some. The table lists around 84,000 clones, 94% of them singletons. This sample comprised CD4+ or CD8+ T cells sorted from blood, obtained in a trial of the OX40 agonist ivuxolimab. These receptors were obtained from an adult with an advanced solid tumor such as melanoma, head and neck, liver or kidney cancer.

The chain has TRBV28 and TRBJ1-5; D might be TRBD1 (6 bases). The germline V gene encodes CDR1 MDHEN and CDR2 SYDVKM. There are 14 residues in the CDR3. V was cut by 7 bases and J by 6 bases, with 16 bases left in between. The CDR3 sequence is CASTLTGTVQPQHF. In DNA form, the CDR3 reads TGTGCCAGCACTCTTACAGGGACGGTTCAGCCCCAGCATTTT.

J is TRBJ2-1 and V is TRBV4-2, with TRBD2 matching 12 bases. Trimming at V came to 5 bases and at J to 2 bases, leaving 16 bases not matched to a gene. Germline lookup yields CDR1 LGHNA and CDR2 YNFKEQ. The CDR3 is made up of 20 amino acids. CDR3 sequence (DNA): TGTGCCAGCAGCTCGCCGGGACTAGCGGGCCCTAAGGGGGCCTACAATGAGCAGTTCTTC. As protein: CASSSPGLAGPKGAYNEQFF.